Below are 28 T cell receptor beta chains sequenced from a single sample in a study of cytomegalovirus exposure and HLA in healthy donors. PCR primers comprised 60 Vbeta and 13 Jbeta primers. Measured with immunoSEQ multiplex PCR; TCRdb has only the in-frame clones, and not every one. The sample records fewer than 250,000 clones, 70% to 90% being singletons. Sequencing input: PBMCs. These receptors originate from a human donor in good health.

The V call is TRBV11-2, the J call TRBJ2-5, with 13 bases aligning to TRBD2. This CDR3 is built from 17 residues. Unmatched junction bases numbered 6, after V lost 5 bases and J lost 0 bases. Germline CDR1 SGHAT, CDR2 FQNNGV. CDR3 in DNA: TGTGCCAGCAGCACGAGGACTAGCGGGGGTTACCAAGAGACCCAGTACTTC. Protein product: CASSTRTSGGYQETQYF.

The chain's CDR3 is CASSLSEGDYGYTF. DNA of the CDR3: TGTGCCAGCAGCTTATCTGAGGGCGACTATGGCTACACCTTC. The chain combines TRBV11-1 with TRBJ1-2; D remains ambiguous. The CDR3 has 14 residues. Trimming took 2 bases from V and 3 from J, leaving 10 bases between them. CDR1 is SGHAT, CDR2 FQDESV, per germline (reference sequence).

CDR3 coding DNA: TGCAGCGCCCAAACCACAGTGTCGGGAAACACCATATATTTT. Protein: CSAQTTVSGNTIYF. V gene TRBV29-1 combines with J gene TRBJ1-3; D gene ambiguous. The CDR3 contains 14 residues. CDR1 and CDR2 (germline): SQVTM, ANQGSEA. V lost 7 bases to trimming and J lost 4 bases, with 17 bases between them.

The chain uses TRBV6-5 and TRBJ1-2; a possible D gene is TRBD1 (5 bases). CDR1 MNHEY and CDR2 SVGAGI come from the germline V gene. The CDR3 runs to 12 residues. V was cut by 5 bases and J by 13 bases, with 17 bases left in between. CDR3 loop: CASSKRDGSSTF. CDR3 sequence (DNA): TGTGCCAGCAGTAAGCGGGACGGATCGTCCACCTTC.

The chain joins TRBV10-1 to TRBJ2-7, with a tentative D call TRBD1 (6 bases). CDR1 WNHNN and CDR2 SYGVQD come from the germline V gene (reference sequence). V lost 0 bases and J lost 5, with 14 bases in between. The CDR3 sequence is 15 residues long. The CDR3 loop reads CASSESGQLYNEQYF. As DNA, the CDR3 is TGCGCCAGCAGTGAGTCCGGACAGCTCTATAACGAGCAGTACTTC.

The genes are TRBV5-4 and TRBJ2-4, with 9 bases that match TRBD2. This CDR3 has 18 amino acids. Germline V gene data show CDR1 as SGHNT and CDR2 as YYREEE (reference sequence). The V segment lost 0 bases and the J segment 0 bases; nucleotides outside the gene matches: 7. The CDR3 protein is CASSLASGAELAKNIQYF. The CDR3 nucleotides read TGTGCCAGCAGCTTGGCTAGCGGGGCGGAATTAGCCAAAAACATTCAGTACTTC.

This chain links TRBV30 with TRBJ2-4; weak D call: TRBD2 (5 bases). This CDR3 has 16 residues. Germline CDR1 is GTSNPN and CDR2 is SVGIG (reference sequence). V was trimmed by 2 bases and J by 0 bases, leaving 14 bases between them. The CDR3 sequence is CAWSNRRGLAKNIQYF. CDR3 coding DNA: TGTGCCTGGAGTAATAGAAGAGGACTAGCCAAAAACATTCAGTACTTC.

V usage is TRBV12-5 and J usage is TRBJ2-1, with D maybe TRBD2 (6 bases). CDR3 length equals 15 residues. Trimming removed 5 bases from V and 0 bases from J, with 11 bases in between. Germline lookup yields CDR1 LGHNT and CDR2 FRNRAP. The CDR3, as DNA: TGTGCTAGTGGTGCCGGGAGTAGCTCCTACAATGAGCAGTTCTTC. It translates to CASGAGSSSYNEQFF.

The chain is built from TRBV28 and TRBJ2-7, with 7 bases aligning to TRBD2. CDR3 length equals 15 residues. Germline V gene sequence: CDR1 MDHEN, CDR2 SYDVKM. With 8 bases clipped from V and 2 bases from J, the junction kept 12 bases outside the gene matches. The chain's CDR3 is CASVGRPSGTYEQYF. The CDR3 bases are TGTGCCAGCGTTGGCAGGCCTAGCGGAACCTACGAGCAGTACTTC.

The rearrangement links TRBV29-1 to TRBJ1-2, with TRBD1 matching 7 bases. The length of the CDR3 is 16 residues. V dropped 7 bases and J dropped 7; count of bases not matched to a gene: 21. Per germline, CDR1 SQVTM and CDR2 ANQGSEA. CDR3 coding DNA: TGCAGCGCCGGTGAGAACAGGGGACCGGCACTATCTGGCTACACCTTC. The encoded protein is CSAGENRGPALSGYTF. Variable domain in full (rest from reference TRBV29-1 and TRBJ1-2): SAVISQKPSRDICQRGTSLTIQCQVDSQVTMMFWYRQQPGQSLTLIATANQGSEATYESGFVIDKFPISRPNLTFSTLTVSNMSPEDSSIYLCSAGENRGPALSGYTFGSGTRLTVV.

This rearrangement joins TRBV5-4 to TRBJ2-3; 9 bases align to TRBD1. The germline gives CDR1 SGHNT, CDR2 YYREEE (reference sequence). V lost 3 bases, J lost 7 bases, and 12 bases stayed unmatched. The CDR3 totals 16 residues. The CDR3 DNA reads as TGTGCCAGCAGCTCGGCTCCGGGACAGGGTGCAAATACGCAGTATTTT. It encodes CASSSAPGQGANTQYF.

The rearrangement joins TRBV19 to TRBJ2-7; D is possibly TRBD2 (6 bases). Germline V gene sequence: CDR1 LNHDA, CDR2 SQIVND (reference sequence). This CDR3 is 16 amino acids long. Trimming cost V 6 bases and J 0 bases, with 18 bases left between them. The CDR3 DNA follows: TGTGCCAGTAGCCACCTCCGCGGGACGCCCTCCTACGAGCAGTACTTC. Its protein is CASSHLRGTPSYEQYF.

The V gene is TRBV18, the J gene TRBJ2-1; TRBD2 is a possible D gene (6 bases). V lost 3 bases to trimming and J lost 2 bases, with 8 bases between them. Germline CDR1 KGHSH, CDR2 LQKENI. This CDR3 region has 14 residues. The CDR3 is CASSPGGPYNEQFF. The CDR3, as DNA: TGTGCCAGCTCACCGGGAGGACCCTACAATGAGCAGTTCTTC.

The V call is TRBV19, the J call TRBJ2-7; D is perhaps TRBD2 (6 bases). V lost 1 base, J lost 3 bases, and 13 bases lay in between. CDR3 length: 15 residues. Germline V gene lookup returns CDR1 LNHDA and CDR2 SQIVND (reference sequence). The CDR3 nucleotides read TGTGCCAGTAGTATAGGGAGCACCGGGAGCTACGAGCAGTACTTC. Its protein is CASSIGSTGSYEQYF.

This chain uses TRBV5-1 with TRBJ2-1; TRBD2 aligns across 8 bases. V shed 8 bases, J shed 8 bases, and the junction held 21 bases outside the gene matches. CDR1 SGHRS and CDR2 YFSETQ come from the germline V gene. The CDR3 has 17 residues. Written as DNA, the CDR3 is TGCGCCAGTACCAAGACCGGGAGCGGGAGCGGGACACATGAGCAGTTCTTC. Protein: CASTKTGSGSGTHEQFF.

V and J are TRBV9 and TRBJ2-6, with TRBD1 matching 9 bases. Germline values: CDR1 SGDLS, CDR2 YYNGEE. V trimming: 4 bases; J trimming: 3 bases; junction bases outside the gene matches: 14. There are 19 residues in the CDR3. In nucleotides, the CDR3 is TGTGCCAGCAGCCCTGTTCGGAAACAGGGGGCGTATGGGGCCAACGTCCTGACTTTC. Translated: CASSPVRKQGAYGANVLTF.

The gene calls are TRBV30 and TRBJ2-3; TRBD2 is a possible D gene (6 bases). Trimming left V 5 bases short and J 6 bases short, with 24 bases between. The CDR3 sequence is 16 residues long. Germline V gives CDR1 GTSNPN, CDR2 SVGIG (reference sequence). CDR3 amino acids: CAWSRAPGVFKDTQYF. The CDR3 DNA is TGTGCCTGGTCCCGAGCGCCGGGGGTATTTAAGGATACGCAGTATTTT.

V gene TRBV7-3 combines with J gene TRBJ1-1; no clear D. Germline V gene lookup returns CDR1 SGHTA and CDR2 FQGTGA. The CDR3 contains 13 residues. Trimming took off 3 bases at V and 2 bases at J, with 7 bases between the two ends. CDR3 in DNA: TGTGCCAGCAGCTTGAGTCTCAACACTGAAGCTTTCTTT. Translated: CASSLSLNTEAFF.

The rearrangement links TRBV27 to TRBJ1-6; D might be TRBD1 (5 bases). This CDR3 is built from 14 residues. Per germline, CDR1 MNHEY and CDR2 SMNVEV (reference sequence). The V end was cut by 2 bases, the J end by 7 bases, with 9 bases between. CDR3 residues: CASSLRGGNSPLHF. The CDR3 nucleotides are TGTGCCAGCAGTTTACGGGGGGGGAATTCACCCCTCCACTTT.

The chain has TRBV18 and TRBJ2-1, with 9 bases identical to TRBD2. Germline V lookup: CDR1 KGHSH, CDR2 LQKENI. Trimming removed 2 bases from V and 4 bases from J; junction bases left unmatched: 3. The CDR3 contains 15 residues. CDR3 amino acids: CASSPMTSGYNEQFF. The CDR3 DNA reads as TGTGCCAGCTCACCAATGACTAGCGGATACAATGAGCAGTTCTTC.

The CDR3 nucleotides are TGCGCCAGCAGCGGGAGGGGACAGGCTTACAATGAGCAGTTCTTC. Encoded protein: CASSGRGQAYNEQFF. The chain carries TRBV5-1 and TRBJ2-1; maybe TRBD1 (8 bases). Trimming pared 4 bases from V and 4 bases from J, leaving 15 bases between. Germline V gene lookup returns CDR1 SGHRS and CDR2 YFSETQ. CDR3 length: 15 residues.

The rearrangement joins TRBV6-5 to TRBJ2-1, with D tentatively TRBD1 (6 bases). The CDR3 is 14 residues long. V was trimmed by 2 bases and J by 6 bases, leaving 11 bases between them. Germline V lookup: CDR1 MNHEY, CDR2 SVGAGI. The CDR3 spells CASSYRTGSNEQFF. CDR3 bases: TGTGCCAGCAGTTACCGTACAGGGAGCAATGAGCAGTTCTTC.

V usage is TRBV6-5 and J usage is TRBJ1-4; TRBD1 aligns across 9 bases. Germline CDR1 and CDR2: MNHEY and SVGAGI. J lost 2 bases, V lost 6 bases, and 1 base had no gene match. The CDR3 is made up of 14 amino acids. The CDR3 DNA is TGTGCCAGCAGAACAGGGGGCACTAATGAAAAACTGTTTTTT. Protein: CASRTGGTNEKLFF.

This chain joins TRBV6-6 and TRBJ2-3, with unresolved D. CDR3 size: 14 residues. V was trimmed by 4 bases and J by 0 bases, leaving 8 bases between them. The germline CDR1 and CDR2 sequences are MNHNY and SVGAGI (reference sequence). CDR3 coding DNA: TGTGCCAGCAGTTTCTCTCAGAGCACAGATACGCAGTATTTT. Its protein is CASSFSQSTDTQYF.

This clone was detected once. The chain uses TRBV28 and TRBJ2-5, with 10 bases identical to TRBD2. The CDR3 covers 16 residues. V gave up 4 bases and J gave up 0 bases; unmatched junction bases: 5. The V gene's germline CDR1 is MDHEN and CDR2 SYDVKM. CDR3 sequence: CASSSGLAEYQETQYF. The CDR3 DNA is TGTGCCAGCAGTTCCGGACTAGCGGAATACCAAGAGACCCAGTACTTC.

The chain couples TRBV5-1 to TRBJ2-3; 9 bases agree with TRBD2. Germline CDR1 reads SGHRS; CDR2 reads YFSETQ. This CDR3 has 17 amino acids. Losses at the gene ends were 2 bases for V and 2 bases for J; bases not matched to a gene: 9. CDR3 sequence reads: CASSFMSSGKVTDTQYF. The CDR3 nucleotides read TGCGCCAGCAGCTTCATGTCTAGCGGGAAGGTCACAGATACGCAGTATTTT.

With regard to this clone: At one end the junction does not follow the germline gene, possibly because of a read error. V is TRBV5-4 and J is TRBJ2-6; 9 positions agree with TRBD1. The CDR3 spans 18 residues. The germline gives CDR1 SGHNT, CDR2 YYREEE (reference sequence). The CDR3: CASSPPGQGSSGANVPTF. The CDR3 bases are TGTGCCAGCAGCCCGCCGGGACAGGGCTCCTCTGGGGCCAACGTCCCGACTTTC.

This chain connects TRBV28 to TRBJ1-4; D is ambiguous. CDR1 and CDR2 from the germline V gene are MDHEN and SYDVKM. V was cut by 0 bases and J by 6 bases, with 14 bases left in between. The CDR3 runs 16 residues. CDR3 bases: TGTGCCAGCAGTTTATGGTCCCGGGGTAGGCATGAAAAACTGTTTTTT. Translation: CASSLWSRGRHEKLFF.